This entry lists 16 T cell receptor beta chains sequenced from one sample in a study of CD8 T cells in ankylosing spondylitis. TCRdb reanalysed the 5' RACE reads using MiXCR and keeps one entry per CDR3 protein. The sample contains about 150,000 distinct CDR3 sequences, under 45% of which appear only once. The sample was synovial fluid, either unsorted or a sorted T cell fraction (not recorded which). These receptors were obtained from a male donor with ankylosing spondylitis.

The rearrangement joins TRBV2 to TRBJ1-1; TRBD1 matches 9 bases. Germline V gene lookup returns CDR1 SNHLY and CDR2 FYNNEI. CDR3 length: 16 amino acids. V lost 2 bases and J lost 1; bases outside the gene matches: 5. The CDR3 DNA is TGTGCCAGCAGTGAAACTAAACAGGGGGCGAACACTGAAGCTTTCTTT. The encoded protein is CASSETKQGANTEAFF.

This clonotype showed up just a few times. This chain links TRBV28 with TRBJ1-1; TRBD1 might be the D (5 bases). This CDR3 region has 13 residues. The germline CDR1 and CDR2 sequences are MDHEN and SYDVKM. The ends were cut back, 5 bases at V and 11 bases at J, with 18 bases in the middle. The CDR3 reads CASSVTGTTGAFF. CDR3 in DNA: TGTGCCAGCAGTGTTACCGGGACCACTGGCGCTTTCTTT.

This clonotype was counted only a few times. The rearrangement links TRBV12-3 or TRBV12-4 to TRBJ2-1; D ambiguous. V was pared by 5 bases and J by 6 bases, with 5 bases between. The CDR3 contains 11 residues. The CDR3 nucleotides are TGTGCCAGCAGTCCCGGCAATGAGCAGTTCTTC. Protein product: CASSPGNEQFF.

V is TRBV20-1 and J is TRBJ1-1, with TRBD1 matching 7 bases. The CDR3 extends over 18 amino acids. The ends lost 2 bases at V and 1 base at J; junction bases unmatched: 16. Germline CDR1 is DFQATT and CDR2 is SNEGSKA (reference sequence). The CDR3 loop is CSARPLGGGVSPNTEAFF. The CDR3 coding sequence is TGCAGTGCTAGACCCCTCGGAGGGGGCGTTTCGCCGAACACTGAAGCTTTCTTT.

This clonotype appeared once. The chain carries TRBV11-2 and TRBJ2-2; D call uncertain. This CDR3 spans 13 amino acids. The V gene lost 1 base and the J gene lost 4 bases, with 4 bases spanning the gap. From germline, CDR1 is SGHAT and CDR2 FQNNGV. CDR3 residues: CASSLVVTGELFF. Written as DNA, the CDR3 is TGTGCCAGCAGCTTAGTAGTCACCGGGGAGCTGTTTTTT.

This clonotype was counted a few times. The J gene is TRBJ1-5, the V gene TRBV2; no reliable D call. In germline, CDR1 is SNHLY, CDR2 FYNNEI. Trimming shortened V by 2 bases and J by 2 bases, and 4 bases separated the two germline ends. This CDR3 comprises 13 residues. The CDR3 nucleotides read TGTGCCAGCAGTGAATCCCGCAATCAGCCCCAGCATTTT. Translating gives CASSESRNQPQHF.

This clonotype showed up just a few times. The chain links TRBV29-1 to TRBJ2-7; tentatively, D is TRBD2 (6 bases). CDR3 size: 12 residues. Trimming took off 4 bases at V and 4 bases at J, with 11 bases between the two ends. Germline CDR1 reads SQVTM; CDR2 reads ANQGSEA. CDR3 DNA: TGCAGCGTTGCGGATAGCGGATACGAGCAGTACTTC. This codes for CSVADSGYEQYF.

The chain links TRBV4-2 to TRBJ1-1; no reliable D call. From germline, CDR1 is LGHNA and CDR2 YNFKEQ. V shed 1 base and J shed 7 bases, with 7 bases lying between them. The CDR3 has 12 amino acids. CDR3 region: CASSQGGNEAFF. CDR3 in DNA: TGTGCCAGCAGCCAAGGAGGGAATGAAGCTTTCTTT.

The rearrangement uses TRBV27 and TRBJ1-1; D is ambiguous. The germline V gene has CDR1 MNHEY and CDR2 SMNVEV (reference sequence). Deletions cut 5 bases from V and 1 base from J, with 11 bases between. The CDR3 runs to 14 residues. CDR3: CASSPGSGNTEAFF. In DNA, the CDR3 is TGTGCCAGCAGTCCCGGGTCGGGGAACACTGAAGCTTTCTTT.

The chain uses TRBV20-1 and TRBJ2-4; D gene ambiguous. V was shortened by 6 bases and J by 2 bases, with 11 bases between the two germline ends. The CDR3 totals 13 residues. Per germline, CDR1 DFQATT and CDR2 SNEGSKA (reference sequence). CDR3 in DNA: TGCAGTGCCCAAGTTTGGACCAAAAACATTCAGTACTTC. Its translation: CSAQVWTKNIQYF.

CDR3 sequence: CSARELGTGGYYEQYF. CDR3 bases: TGCAGTGCTAGAGAGCTGGGGACAGGGGGCTATTACGAGCAGTACTTC. The chain links TRBV20-1 to TRBJ2-7; 12 bases are a match to TRBD1. This CDR3 has 16 residues. Germline CDR1 and CDR2: DFQATT and SNEGSKA (reference sequence). V was clipped by 0 bases and J by 4 bases; unmatched bases: 7.

The rearrangement joins TRBV5-1 to TRBJ2-5; weak D call: TRBD2 (5 bases). Trimming took 0 bases from V and 5 from J, leaving 11 bases between them. The CDR3 sequence is 14 residues long. The germline V gene encodes CDR1 SGHRS and CDR2 YFSETQ. CDR3 sequence: CASSLGGFSETQYF. In nucleotides, the CDR3 is TGCGCCAGCAGCTTGGGCGGGTTTTCGGAGACCCAGTACTTC.

This clonotype occurred a few times. This chain uses TRBV19 with TRBJ1-5, with TRBD1 as a possible D gene (5 bases). CDR3 length: 14 residues. From germline, CDR1 is LNHDA and CDR2 SQIVND (reference sequence). V was shortened by 5 bases and J by 1 base, with 9 bases between the two germline ends. CDR3 sequence (DNA): TGTGCCAGTAGTCAAGGGGAGAGCAATCAGCCCCAGCATTTT. It yields the protein CASSQGESNQPQHF.

This clonotype was seen a few times. The chain links TRBV2 to TRBJ1-1; D is undetermined. Trimming removed 7 bases at V and 4 bases at J, with 16 bases between. There are 14 residues in the CDR3. Germline V gene sequence: CDR1 SNHLY, CDR2 FYNNEI. In DNA, the CDR3 is TGTGCCAGCAACCCATTCACCGAGGGCACTGAAGCTTTCTTT. It specifies CASNPFTEGTEAFF.

The gene calls are TRBV23-1 and TRBJ2-2, with D possibly called TRBD1 or TRBD2 (5 bases each). TRBV23-1 qualifies as an ORF whose function is uncertain. The CDR3 loop spans 16 amino acids. V shed 8 bases and J shed 1 base, with 17 bases lying between them. Written as DNA, the CDR3 is TGCGCCAGCGTGACCTCGGGGCAGGAGAACACCGGGGAGCTGTTTTTT. Translation gives CASVTSGQENTGELFF.

The V and J genes are TRBV15 and TRBJ2-1; D not resolved. Germline V lookup: CDR1 LNHNV, CDR2 YYDKDF (reference sequence). The CDR3 has 15 residues. Trimming left V 6 bases short and J 5 bases short, with 17 bases between. The CDR3: CATRSTPQQHNEQFF. DNA of the CDR3: TGTGCCACCAGAAGCACCCCCCAGCAGCACAATGAGCAGTTCTTC.